This TCR beta chain comes out of a study of blood T cell repertoires in COVID-19. Trimming removed 1 base from V and 5 bases from J; junction bases left unmatched: 9. CDR3 length: 15 amino acids. In germline, CDR1 is GTSNPN, CDR2 SVGIG (reference sequence). Original methodology: Reference gene primer amplification gave nucleated cell count estimates. Here immunoSEQ multiplex PCR was the method, and the copy in TCRdb shows in-frame clones only, minus some. The D gene and trimming were derived from the DNA, and the V and J assignments and clone size from that table. The data contain about 220,000 clones, approximately 86% of them seen just once; the ten biggest clones take up roughly 10%.

This chain joins TRBV30 and TRBJ2-7; 9 nucleotides line up with TRBD2. This sequence was found in a woman aged 45-65 years with COVID-19, enrolled during active disease. The sequenced sample consisted of peripheral blood. This CDR3 is CAWSEGTSSSNEQYF. The CDR3 nucleotides read TGTGCCTGGAGTGAGGGGACTAGCAGTTCCAACGAGCAGTACTTC.